The sequence of this TCR beta chain was determined in a study of cytomegalovirus exposure and HLA in healthy donors (dated by TCRdb to between 2016 and 2019). For the study in its entirety: According to an earlier analysis of a few hundred of the donors, about 179 million T cells yielded some 120 million unique TCR beta sequences and 276 Gb of sequence data. About 310 gigabases of sequencing data and tens of millions of unique TCR sequences were included in an early release covering about 600 HLA-typed donors. Among the roughly 400 genotyped donors, about 85% belonged to the genetic ancestry cluster associated with self-reported Caucasian donors. The study aimed to test whether signatures of past pathogen exposure could be identified by cataloging public T cell receptors. The study used immunosequencing to profile the T cell repertoires of under 700 subjects and linked those repertoires to cytomegalovirus serostatus. In addition to the first cohort of several hundred subjects, a separate validation cohort of 130 or so different subjects was used. To predict cytomegalovirus infection status, the study combined high-throughput TCR immunosequencing, statistical association of individual TCRs with disease status, and machine learning. A later analysis re-analyzed previously published TCR beta repertoires from roughly 690 donors and added high-resolution HLA genotyping to study TCR occurrence patterns. The later analysis used no new phenotypic data to find candidate immune exposures, relying instead on TCR beta sequences and their occurrence across donors. An earlier analysis of 587 of the donors applied high-throughput TCR beta sequencing to assess whether each TCR beta V gene segment acted as functional or pseudogenic. Donor age, sex, ethnicity and CMV serostatus were compiled together with the repertoire data. A later genetic analysis used genome-wide SNP genotypes for 398 of the 666 donors, treating that subset as a discovery cohort. Every discovery cohort repertoire had been produced on one sequencing platform. Both class I and class II loci were covered by HLA typing, at four-digit resolution. Typing coverage varied by locus: roughly 620-630 donors for A, B, C, DRB1 and DQB1; roughly 500 for DQA1; about 590 for DPA1; about 450 for DPB1. Roughly 5 DR-DQ haplotypes were treated as single units for association and clustering because of strong linkage in the cohort. Among 300 to 500 genotyped donors of the cohort, an average of around 220,000 unique TCR beta nucleotide sequences was sequenced per donor, of which about 19% were non-productive.

Results and caveats for the whole study, not just this receptor: In vitro tests confirmed that three of the cytomegalovirus-associated TCR beta chains recognize cytomegalovirus antigens. A later analysis associated about 16,000 TCR beta sequences with specific HLA alleles at a false discovery rate of 0.05. A later genetic analysis associated a missense DCLRE1C variant with V-gene and J-gene trimming of TCR beta chains, and an independent cohort replicated the association. The earlier analysis of almost 600 of the donors excluded some 15 rarely observed V segments, including chromosome 9 orphons, because counts were too low. A cluster of highly shared sequence variants was judged likely to represent a technical artifact of the sequencing pipeline. A later analysis found that most CMV-associated TCR beta chains appeared HLA-restricted, with HLA associations seemingly driven largely by CMV exposure. Several of the top co-occurrence clusters appeared to be linked to parvovirus B19, influenza, CMV and Epstein-Barr virus, according to a later analysis. A further reported finding was that TCR beta sequences accurately predicted the HLA-A and HLA-B alleles for most subjects in the first cohort. Linkage disequilibrium might explain the correlated functional status among segregating V segments, but an unknown experimental factor could not be ruled out. Compared with the approximately 720-donor mean, donors in an Asian-associated ancestry cluster had fewer N-insertions in productive TCRs, according to a later genetic analysis. A later analysis found that TCR association rates varied across HLA loci, with DRB1 alleles showing the most associated TCRs and HLA-C alleles the fewest. The authors suggested that the approach could potentially be extended to other disease states and immunological phenotypes. Strong co-occurrence of HLA alleles, especially DR and DQ, made assigning TCR associations to individual alleles difficult. A total of 150 to 200 TCR beta chains were listed by the study as associated with cytomegalovirus. Immune exposure information for the cohort was limited to CMV serostatus. The classifier was reported to diagnose cytomegalovirus status with high specificity and sensitivity in both the original cohort and the validation cohort. Some IMGT-functional V segments, including TRBV6-2 and TRBV6-3, could not be told apart with the 87-base-pair reads, so those segments were excluded. This cohort had only TCR beta chains sequenced, and the lack of alpha or paired-chain data limited which features could be detected. Because some donors lacked HLA typing at each locus, the association tests relied only on the typed subset. Most TCR sequences were observed very rarely across donors, whereas some public TCRs were present in many individuals. In an earlier analysis of approximately 590 of the donors, most TCR beta V segments were observed in productive rearrangements about 90% or about 30% of the time, broadly matching IMGT annotations. Roughly uniform sequencing depth across donors was assumed in presence/absence analyses, although this assumption may not hold. Compared with equally common non-associated chains, HLA-associated TCR beta chains in a later analysis were more clonally expanded and had lower generation probabilities.

Trimming at the junction amounts to 1 base on V and 9 bases on J, and the germline ends lie 19 bases apart. The germline V gene yields KGHSH for CDR1 and LQKENI for CDR2. The CDR3 runs 15 amino acids, cysteine and phenylalanine included. Just CDR3 DNA is preserved here, 45 bases in frame from base 1. The method was the immunoSEQ multiplex PCR assay. For the multiplex PCR, a mixture combining 60 forward primers for TCR Vbeta segments and 13 reverse primers for TCR Jbeta segments was used. Amplification of the CDR3 region of rearranged TCR beta genes was performed with a multiplex PCR assay on genomic DNA. Amplified TCR beta libraries were sequenced as 87-base-pair reads on the Illumina HiSeq System. As for the original processing: A later analysis tallied around 82 million unique TCR beta chains across the roughly 610 repertoires, and approximately 9.9 million of those chains were shared by two or more donors. A nearest-neighbor algorithm error-corrected the raw reads and collapsed the reads into unique sequences, merging closely related sequences to remove PCR and sequencing errors. CDR3 sequences were aligned to IMGT reference sequences to assign V, D and J gene segments. For a sequence to be retained, a match of at least six nucleotides was required to both a V gene segment and a J gene segment. Rearrangements were called productive when the CDR3 lacked stop codons and stayed in frame with V and J; all others were non-productive. Following IMGT convention, CDR3 was defined as the stretch from the second conserved V-encoded cysteine to the conserved J-encoded phenylalanine. The earlier analysis of about 560 of the donors excluded any sequence lacking an unambiguous match to a single V gene segment. An earlier analysis of several hundred of the donors called V segments functional above 56.7% productive rearrangements and segregating when the between-donor standard deviation exceeded 5%. A statistical classification framework was built to diagnose cytomegalovirus status from the catalog of TCR beta chain sequences. A later analysis assigned V and J genes by comparing TCR nucleotide sequences with IMGT/GENE-DB human TR gene sequences. The TCRdist pipeline was used in a later analysis to assign CDR3 sequences and most-parsimonious VDJ recombination scenarios. In a later analysis, each TCR beta chain was defined by its CDR3 amino acid sequence together with its V-gene family, and reads lacking a unique V-gene family were excluded. To address suspected cross-contamination and a sequencing artifact, a later analysis removed approximately 590 highly shared, low-generation-probability nucleotide sequences. For each public chain, a later analysis derived a clonal expansion index from normalized ranks of inferred template counts within each repertoire. In a later analysis, generation probabilities were computed with a VDJ recombination model fitted to out-of-frame rearrangements, and the resulting probabilities were checked against IGoR. A later analysis scored TCR-TCR, TCR-HLA and TCR-CMV co-occurrence with hypergeometric tests, applying a repertoire-size bias correction to TCR pairs. To estimate false discovery rates, a later analysis permuted the HLA or CMV assignments 20 times. A later analysis grouped co-occurring TCRs with DBSCAN, adding TCRdist sequence similarity when clustering within HLA-allele-positive subsets. For co-occurrence clustering, repertoires with fewer than 30,000 or more than 120,000 public chains were excluded, along with five or six repertoires with anomalous nucleotide sharing. Drawn from immuneACCESS, this table holds only the in-frame rearrangements with V and J called that TCRdb kept. Clones are partly lost; checked studies trace under half to an unresolved V gene and leave the rest unexplained. V, J and clone size are those of that table, while D and trimming were read from the DNA. This sample's table has entries for some 55,000 clones. Of the sample, roughly 7.1% falls within the top ten clones.

Of note for this clone: Its antigen has not been determined.

The cohort consisted of 670 or so healthy bone marrow donors. All cohort members were sampled while nominally healthy, although unrecorded immune exposures were likely present. The donor tested CMV seronegative and was one of the 352 seronegative cohort members. Every donor gave a peripheral blood sample, and the peripheral blood mononuclear cells from that sample were used for TCR beta sequencing. The Qiagen DNeasy Blood Extraction Kit was used to extract genomic DNA from the blood cell samples. The material sequenced was PBMCs. The rearranged chain carries TRBV18 and TRBJ2-7, with the D gene too uncertain to name. The receptor was isolated from a woman between 40 and 55 years old in good health and CMV-seronegative. The sequenced DNA: TGTGCCAGCTCACCACTGGGCAGCACAACTTCGCGGCAGTACTTC. The encoded protein is CASSPLGSTTSRQYF.